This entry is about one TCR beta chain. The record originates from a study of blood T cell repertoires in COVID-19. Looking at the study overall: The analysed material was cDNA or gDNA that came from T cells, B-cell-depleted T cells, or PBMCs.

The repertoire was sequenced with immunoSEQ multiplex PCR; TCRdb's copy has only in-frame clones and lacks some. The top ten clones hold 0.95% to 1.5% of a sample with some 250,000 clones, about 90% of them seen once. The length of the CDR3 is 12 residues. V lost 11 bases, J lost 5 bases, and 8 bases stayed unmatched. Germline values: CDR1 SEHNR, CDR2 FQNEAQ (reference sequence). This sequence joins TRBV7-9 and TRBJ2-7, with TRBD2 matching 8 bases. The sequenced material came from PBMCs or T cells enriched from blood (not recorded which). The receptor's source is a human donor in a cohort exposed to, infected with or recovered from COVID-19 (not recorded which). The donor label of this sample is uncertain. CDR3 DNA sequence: TGTGCCTCCTCCGGGGGGGGCGACGAGCAGTACTTC. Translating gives CASSGGGDEQYF.